This entry lists 6 T cell receptor beta chains sequenced from one sample in a study of PD-L1 blockade in urothelial cancer (dated by TCRdb to about 2017). The library was produced with the immunoSEQ multiplex PCR assay. Drawn from immuneACCESS, this table holds only the in-frame rearrangements with V and J called that TCRdb kept. Clones are partly lost; checked studies trace under half to an unresolved V gene and leave the rest unexplained. The sample table holds 68,000 or so clones, of which roughly 79% were seen once. Approximately 5.1% of the sample rests with the top ten. Explained via the paper, the time point label denotes: pretreatment peripheral blood. The sequences come from PBMCs, collected around atezolizumab (anti-PD-L1) treatment. The origin of the receptors is an older man with urothelial cancer.

The CDR3 reads CASSLGLAASTDTQYF. The CDR3 region has the DNA TGCGCCAGCAGTCTAGGACTAGCGGCGAGCACAGATACGCAGTATTTT. The gene calls are TRBV10-1 and TRBJ2-3; 10 bases align to TRBD2. Unmatched junction bases numbered 5, after V lost 5 bases and J lost 0 bases. The CDR3 runs to 16 residues. Germline V gene lookup returns CDR1 WNHNN and CDR2 SYGVQD (reference sequence).

The chain joins TRBV7-6 to TRBJ1-5, with D uncertain. Germline-derived CDR1 and CDR2 are SGHVS and FNYEAQ. The germline V and J ends were trimmed by 3 bases and 2 bases, with 14 bases remaining between them. There are 16 residues in the CDR3. The CDR3 here is CASSLGTAGGNQPQHF. The CDR3 DNA reads as TGTGCCAGCAGCTTGGGAACAGCCGGGGGCAATCAGCCCCAGCATTTT.

The rearrangement links TRBV19 to TRBJ1-4; 10 bases are shared with TRBD1. Trimming removed 9 bases from V and 7 bases from J; junction bases left unmatched: 11. CDR3 length: 15 amino acids. Germline V gives CDR1 LNHDA, CDR2 SQIVND (reference sequence). The CDR3 sequence: CASRDRGRFTEKLFF. The DNA for the CDR3 is TGTGCCAGCCGCGACAGGGGGCGATTCACTGAAAAACTGTTTTTT.

J is TRBJ1-1 and V is TRBV7-2; TRBD1 aligns across 7 bases. The germline gives CDR1 SGHTA, CDR2 FQGNSA. The length of the CDR3 is 14 residues. The junction had 6 bases not matched to a gene; V was cut back by 1 base and J by 7 bases. The CDR3 nucleotides read TGTGCCAGCAGCTTAGAGGCAGGGGGAAATGAAGCTTTCTTT. This translates into CASSLEAGGNEAFF.

This clone has a handful of counts. J is TRBJ1-1 and V is TRBV18; D might be TRBD1 (5 bases). The CDR3 extends over 17 amino acids. V was trimmed by 5 bases and J by 11 bases, leaving 30 bases between them. Germline V gives CDR1 KGHSH, CDR2 LQKENI. CDR3: CASSMEGIQGVGVSAFF. In DNA form, the CDR3 reads TGTGCCAGCTCAATGGAGGGAATTCAAGGGGTCGGTGTAAGCGCTTTCTTT.

The chain employs TRBV29-1 and TRBJ2-2; 10 nucleotides agree with TRBD1. The V gene end was trimmed by 7 bases and the J gene end by 4 bases; junction bases not matched to a gene: 9. CDR1 is SQVTM, CDR2 ANQGSEA, per germline. The CDR3 covers 15 residues. In nucleotides, the CDR3 is TGCAGCGCAACCGACAGGGGGCCTGGCACCGGGGAGCTGTTTTTT. Its protein is CSATDRGPGTGELFF.